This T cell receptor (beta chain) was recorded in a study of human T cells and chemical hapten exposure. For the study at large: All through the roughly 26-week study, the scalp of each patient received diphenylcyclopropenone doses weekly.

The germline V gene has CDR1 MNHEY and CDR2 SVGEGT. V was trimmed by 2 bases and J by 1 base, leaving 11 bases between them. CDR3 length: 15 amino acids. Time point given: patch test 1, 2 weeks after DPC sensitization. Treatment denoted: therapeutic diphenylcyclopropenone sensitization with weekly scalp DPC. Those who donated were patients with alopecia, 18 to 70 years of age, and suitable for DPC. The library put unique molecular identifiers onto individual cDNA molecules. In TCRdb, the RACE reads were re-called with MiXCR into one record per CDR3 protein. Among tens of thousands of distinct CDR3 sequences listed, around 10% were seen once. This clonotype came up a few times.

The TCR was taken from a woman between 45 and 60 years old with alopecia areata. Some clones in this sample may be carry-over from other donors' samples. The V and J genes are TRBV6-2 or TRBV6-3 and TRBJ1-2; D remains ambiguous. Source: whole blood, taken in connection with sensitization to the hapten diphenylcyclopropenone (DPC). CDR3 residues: CASSYGSVINYGYTF. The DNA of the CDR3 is TGTGCCAGCAGTTACGGGTCAGTCATTAACTATGGCTACACCTTC.